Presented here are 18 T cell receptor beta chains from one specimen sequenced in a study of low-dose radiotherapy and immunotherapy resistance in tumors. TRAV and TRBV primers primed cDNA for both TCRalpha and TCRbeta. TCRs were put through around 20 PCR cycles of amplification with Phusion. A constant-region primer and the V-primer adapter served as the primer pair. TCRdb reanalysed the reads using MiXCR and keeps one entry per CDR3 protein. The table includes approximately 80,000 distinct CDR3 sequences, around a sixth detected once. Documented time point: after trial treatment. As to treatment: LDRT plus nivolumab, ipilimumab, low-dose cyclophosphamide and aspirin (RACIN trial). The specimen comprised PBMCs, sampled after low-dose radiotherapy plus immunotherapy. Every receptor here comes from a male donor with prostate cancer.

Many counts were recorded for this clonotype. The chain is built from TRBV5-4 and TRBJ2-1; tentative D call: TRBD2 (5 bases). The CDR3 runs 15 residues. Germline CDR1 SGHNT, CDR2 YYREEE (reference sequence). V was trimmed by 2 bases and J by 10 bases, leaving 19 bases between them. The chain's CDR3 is CASSFVGRTQDEQFF. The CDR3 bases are TGTGCCAGCAGCTTCGTCGGGCGGACTCAGGACGAGCAGTTCTTC.

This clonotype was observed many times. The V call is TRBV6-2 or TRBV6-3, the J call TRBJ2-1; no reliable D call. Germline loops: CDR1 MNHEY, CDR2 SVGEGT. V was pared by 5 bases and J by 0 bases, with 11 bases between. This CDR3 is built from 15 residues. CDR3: CASSKNLFSYNEQFF. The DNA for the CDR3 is TGTGCCAGCAGTAAAAATTTATTCTCCTACAATGAGCAGTTCTTC.

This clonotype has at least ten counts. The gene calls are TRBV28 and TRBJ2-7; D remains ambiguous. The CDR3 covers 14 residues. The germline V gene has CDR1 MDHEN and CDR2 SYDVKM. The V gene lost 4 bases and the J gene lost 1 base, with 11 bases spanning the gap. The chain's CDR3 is CASSSHIISYEQYF. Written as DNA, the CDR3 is TGTGCCAGCAGTTCACACATAATATCCTACGAGCAGTACTTC.

The CDR3: CASRGTGVYEQYF. CDR3 nucleotide sequence: TGTGCCAGCAGAGGGACAGGGGTCTACGAGCAGTACTTC. This rearrangement joins TRBV27 to TRBJ2-7, with 10 bases identical to TRBD1. The CDR3 is 13 residues long. The V gene end was trimmed by 6 bases and the J gene end by 3 bases; junction bases not matched to a gene: 2. Germline CDR1 and CDR2: MNHEY and SMNVEV (reference sequence).

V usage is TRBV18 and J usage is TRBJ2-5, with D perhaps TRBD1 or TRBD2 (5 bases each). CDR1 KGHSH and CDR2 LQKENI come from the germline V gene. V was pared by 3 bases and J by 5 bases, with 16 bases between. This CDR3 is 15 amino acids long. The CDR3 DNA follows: TGTGCCAGCTCACCCCAAATGGGGGTTTGGGAGACCCAGTACTTC. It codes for CASSPQMGVWETQYF.

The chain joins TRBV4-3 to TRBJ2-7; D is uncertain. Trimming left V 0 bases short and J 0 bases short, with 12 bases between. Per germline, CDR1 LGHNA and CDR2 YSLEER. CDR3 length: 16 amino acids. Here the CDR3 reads CASSQDKSASSYEQYF. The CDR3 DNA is TGCGCCAGCAGCCAAGATAAGAGCGCGAGCTCCTACGAGCAGTACTTC.

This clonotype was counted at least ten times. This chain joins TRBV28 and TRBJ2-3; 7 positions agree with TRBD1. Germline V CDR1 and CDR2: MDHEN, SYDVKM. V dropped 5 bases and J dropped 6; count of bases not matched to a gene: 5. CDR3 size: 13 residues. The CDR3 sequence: CASSPPDRDTQYF. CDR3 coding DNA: TGTGCCAGCAGTCCGCCGGACAGGGATACGCAGTATTTT. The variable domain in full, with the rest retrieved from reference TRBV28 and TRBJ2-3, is DVKVTQSSRYLVKRTGEKVFLECVQDMDHENMFWYRQDPGLGLRLIYFSYDVKMKEKGDIPEGYSVSREKKERFSLILESASTNQTSMYLCASSPPDRDTQYFGPGTRLTVL.

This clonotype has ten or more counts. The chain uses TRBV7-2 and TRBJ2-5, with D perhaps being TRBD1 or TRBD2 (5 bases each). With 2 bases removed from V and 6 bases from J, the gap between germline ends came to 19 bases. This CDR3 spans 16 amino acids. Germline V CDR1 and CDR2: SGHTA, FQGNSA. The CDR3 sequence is CASSLPGTPRGKTQYF. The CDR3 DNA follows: TGTGCCAGCAGCTTACCCGGGACGCCCAGAGGGAAGACCCAGTACTTC.

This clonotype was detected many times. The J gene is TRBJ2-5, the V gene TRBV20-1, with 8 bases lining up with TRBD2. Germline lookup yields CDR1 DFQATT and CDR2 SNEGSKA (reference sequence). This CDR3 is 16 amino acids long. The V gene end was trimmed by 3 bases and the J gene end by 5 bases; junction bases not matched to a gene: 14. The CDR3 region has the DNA TGCAGTGCTAGGTTTACTAGCGGAAGAATGAGGGAGACCCAGTACTTC. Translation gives CSARFTSGRMRETQYF.

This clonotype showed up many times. The DNA for the CDR3 is TGCAGTGCTAGAGATAGGCGGGAGGGCCGGGGGAATGAGCAGTTCTTC. Translation: CSARDRREGRGNEQFF. The gene calls are TRBV20-1 and TRBJ2-1, with 9 positions matching TRBD2. The CDR3 totals 16 residues. CDR1 is DFQATT and CDR2 is SNEGSKA in the germline V gene (reference sequence). V dropped 0 bases and J dropped 7; count of bases not matched to a gene: 10.

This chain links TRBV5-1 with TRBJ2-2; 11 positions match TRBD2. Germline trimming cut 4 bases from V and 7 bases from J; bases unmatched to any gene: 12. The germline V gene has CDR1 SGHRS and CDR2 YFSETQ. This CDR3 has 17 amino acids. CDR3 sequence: CASSPGSSGRAGGELFF. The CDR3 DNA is TGCGCCAGCAGCCCGGGAAGTAGCGGGAGGGCCGGCGGGGAGCTGTTTTTT.

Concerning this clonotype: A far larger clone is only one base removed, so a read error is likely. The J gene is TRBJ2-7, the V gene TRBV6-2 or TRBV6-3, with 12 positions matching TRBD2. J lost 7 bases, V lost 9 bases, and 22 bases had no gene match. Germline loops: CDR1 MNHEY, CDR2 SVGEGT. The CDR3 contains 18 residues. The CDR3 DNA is TGTGCCAGTAGCCCGGGACTAGCGGGTCCCAGCTCCTACAATGAGCAGTACTTC. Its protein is CASSPGLAGPSSYNEQYF.

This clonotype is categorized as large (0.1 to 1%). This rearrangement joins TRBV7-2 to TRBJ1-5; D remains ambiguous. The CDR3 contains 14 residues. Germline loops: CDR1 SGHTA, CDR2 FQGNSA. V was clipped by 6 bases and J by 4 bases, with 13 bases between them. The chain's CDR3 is CASSAPALNQPQHF. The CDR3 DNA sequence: TGTGCCAGCAGTGCCCCGGCCCTAAATCAGCCCCAGCATTTT.

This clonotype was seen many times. The chain's CDR3 is CSASPYPNEQFF. Here the CDR3 DNA reads TGCAGTGCTAGCCCTTATCCGAATGAGCAGTTCTTC. V usage is TRBV20-1 and J usage is TRBJ2-1; D is uncertain. CDR1 and CDR2 (germline): DFQATT, SNEGSKA (reference sequence). The V and J ends lost 3 bases and 7 bases respectively, with 10 bases between them. The CDR3 is made up of 12 amino acids.

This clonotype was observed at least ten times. CDR3 DNA sequence: TGTGCCAGCAGCTTAGACCCGGTTGGTACGCAGTATTTT. Translated: CASSLDPVGTQYF. The gene calls are TRBV11-2 and TRBJ2-3; no reliable D call. CDR1 SGHAT and CDR2 FQNNGV come from the germline V gene. Trimming shortened V by 0 bases and J by 8 bases, and 9 bases separated the two germline ends. This CDR3 has 13 amino acids.

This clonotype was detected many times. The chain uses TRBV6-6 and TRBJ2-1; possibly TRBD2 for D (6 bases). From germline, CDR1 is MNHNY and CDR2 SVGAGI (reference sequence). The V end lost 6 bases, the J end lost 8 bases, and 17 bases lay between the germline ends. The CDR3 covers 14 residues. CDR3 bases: TGTGCCAGCAGCCTCCGACTAGGCGGCCATGAGCAGTTCTTC. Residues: CASSLRLGGHEQFF.

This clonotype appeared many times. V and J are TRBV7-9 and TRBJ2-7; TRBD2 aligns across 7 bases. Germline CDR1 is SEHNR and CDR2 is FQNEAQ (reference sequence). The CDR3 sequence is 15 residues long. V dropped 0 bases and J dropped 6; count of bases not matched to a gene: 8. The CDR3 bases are TGTGCCAGCAGCTTAGCGAGCGGGGCGGCCGGCGAGCAGTACTTC. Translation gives CASSLASGAAGEQYF.

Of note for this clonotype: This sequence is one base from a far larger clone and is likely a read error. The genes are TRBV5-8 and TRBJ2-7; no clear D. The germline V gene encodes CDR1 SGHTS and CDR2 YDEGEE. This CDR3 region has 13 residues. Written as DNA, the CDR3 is TGTGACAGCAGCGTCGGACGAAAGAACGAGCAGTACTTC. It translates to CDSSVGRKNEQYF.